A single sample is the source of the 20 T cell receptor beta chains below, sequenced in a study of blood T cell repertoires in COVID-19 (TCRdb year 2020). The library was built by means of the immunoSEQ multiplex PCR assay. In TCRdb, the immuneACCESS table is reduced to in-frame sequences with V and J assigned. These tables do not hold every clone; where another copy was compared, an unresolved V gene accounts for under half, and the others remain unexplained. For this sample the table gives fewer than 400,000 clones, of which more than 85% were detected only once. The ten largest clones capture roughly 18% of the sample. The sequenced sample was PBMCs or T cells enriched from blood (not recorded which). Every receptor here comes from a woman aged 25 to 39 who had recovered from COVID-19.

The V gene is TRBV7-2, the J gene TRBJ2-7; weak D call: TRBD2 (6 bases). The germline V and J ends were trimmed by 1 base and 3 bases, with 10 bases remaining between them. CDR1 is SGHTA and CDR2 is FQGNSA in the germline V gene. The CDR3 runs to 14 residues. The CDR3 coding sequence is TGTGCCAGCAGCTTAGTACTAGCAGACTACGAGCAGTACTTC. This encodes CASSLVLADYEQYF.

This CDR3 is CASSQGDRDFEKLFF. CDR3 nucleotide sequence: TGCGCCAGCAGCCAAGGAGACAGGGATTTTGAAAAACTGTTTTTT. This chain links TRBV4-3 with TRBJ1-4, with TRBD1 matching 7 bases. Germline-derived CDR1 and CDR2 are LGHNA and YSLEER. The CDR3 loop spans 15 amino acids. Trimming at V came to 1 base and at J to 7 bases, leaving 6 bases not matched to a gene.

This clone was counted once. CDR3 protein: CASSRPDGTYEQYF. The CDR3 DNA is TGTGCCAGCAGCCGACCGGACGGGACCTACGAGCAGTACTTC. The chain employs TRBV5-4 and TRBJ2-7; D may be TRBD2 (5 bases). Trimming cost V 4 bases and J 2 bases, with 13 bases left between them. The length of the CDR3 is 14 residues. The V gene's germline CDR1 is SGHNT and CDR2 YYREEE (reference sequence). Full variable domain (remainder filled in from reference TRBV5-4 and TRBJ2-7): ETGVTQSPTHLIKTRGQQVTLRCSSQSGHNTVSWYQQALGQGPQFIFQYYREEENGRGNFPPRFSGLQFPNYSSELNVNALELDDSALYLCASSRPDGTYEQYFGPGTRLTVT.

CDR3 coding DNA: TGTGCCAGCTCACCACCGGGCTCAGATACGCAGTATTTT. It translates to CASSPPGSDTQYF. V is TRBV18 and J is TRBJ2-3, with D unresolved. The V end was cut by 0 bases, the J end by 4 bases, with 5 bases between. Looked up from germline, CDR1 is KGHSH and CDR2 is LQKENI. This CDR3 has 13 amino acids.

The rearrangement joins TRBV9 to TRBJ2-3; 9 bases align to TRBD2. The germline gives CDR1 SGDLS, CDR2 YYNGEE. Unmatched junction bases numbered 6, after V lost 2 bases and J lost 5 bases. The CDR3 has 15 residues. Written as DNA, the CDR3 is TGTGCCAGCAGCGTCGTCAGCGGGGGGCAAGATACGCAGTATTTT. It translates to CASSVVSGGQDTQYF.

The chain recombines TRBV5-1 with TRBJ2-7, with D possibly matching TRBD1 (6 bases). Germline CDR1 and CDR2: SGHRS and YFSETQ. The CDR3 is made up of 15 amino acids. With 5 bases removed from V and 2 bases from J, the gap between germline ends came to 17 bases. CDR3 in amino acids: CASRMGLGHTYEQYF. The CDR3 bases are TGCGCCAGCAGGATGGGCCTGGGACACACCTACGAGCAGTACTTC.

J is TRBJ2-1 and V is TRBV6-4, with 16 bases matching TRBD2. In germline, CDR1 is MRHNA, CDR2 SNTAGT. CDR3 length: 16 residues. After removal of 9 bases from V and 8 bases from J, the junction contained 10 bases not matched to a gene. The CDR3 loop reads CARTGTSGRAGYEQFF. For the CDR3, the DNA is TGTGCCAGAACCGGGACTAGCGGGAGGGCGGGGTATGAGCAGTTCTTC.

The J gene is TRBJ2-3, the V gene TRBV9; unclear D gene. The germline gives CDR1 SGDLS, CDR2 YYNGEE. V lost 0 bases and J lost 7, with 12 bases in between. The CDR3 sequence is 14 residues long. The CDR3 DNA sequence: TGTGCCAGCAGCGTAGAACCAGAAAAGAATACGCAGTATTTT. Its translation is CASSVEPEKNTQYF.

This chain uses TRBV4-1 with TRBJ2-7; TRBD2 aligns across 10 bases. The CDR3 is 16 residues long. Germline assignment: CDR1 MGHRA and CDR2 YSYEKL. The junction had 7 bases not matched to a gene; V was cut back by 4 bases and J by 1 base. Written as DNA, the CDR3 is TGCGCCAGCAGCCGAGGTCTAGCGGGGGTTTCCTACGAGCAGTACTTC. It is translated as CASSRGLAGVSYEQYF.

The chain employs TRBV7-9 and TRBJ1-4, with D unclear. There are 13 residues in the CDR3. V shed 6 bases and J shed 4 bases, with 9 bases lying between them. Germline CDR1 SEHNR, CDR2 FQNEAQ (reference sequence). The CDR3 coding sequence is TGTGCCAGCAGTCCCCAGGTTAATGAAAAACTGTTTTTT. Amino acids: CASSPQVNEKLFF.

This rearrangement joins TRBV19 to TRBJ1-2; 7 nucleotides align to TRBD1. This CDR3 comprises 17 residues. V lost 3 bases and J lost 3; bases outside the gene matches: 13. CDR1 and CDR2 (germline): LNHDA, SQIVND (reference sequence). In nucleotides, the CDR3 is TGTGCCAGTAGTATTTCCGGGAGAGACAGGGCGCACTATGGCTACACCTTC. This translates into CASSISGRDRAHYGYTF.

The V and J genes are TRBV29-1 and TRBJ2-7; possibly TRBD1 for D (5 bases). From germline, CDR1 is SQVTM and CDR2 ANQGSEA. There are 14 residues in the CDR3. Trimming cost V 7 bases and J 0 bases, with 16 bases left between them. CDR3 protein: CSAETESSSYEQYF. The CDR3 nucleotides are TGCAGCGCCGAGACAGAGAGCAGCTCCTACGAGCAGTACTTC.

The rearrangement joins TRBV18 to TRBJ2-2; 9 bases map to TRBD2. The CDR3 totals 16 residues. J gave up 3 bases and V 3 bases, and 5 bases lay outside the gene matches. Per germline, CDR1 KGHSH and CDR2 LQKENI. CDR3: CASSPGLASDTGELFF. CDR3 DNA sequence: TGTGCCAGCTCACCTGGACTAGCGTCTGACACCGGGGAGCTGTTTTTT.

This chain uses TRBV28 with TRBJ1-2; TRBD1 might be the D (6 bases). The germline V and J ends were trimmed by 5 bases and 4 bases, with 11 bases remaining between them. The CDR3 consists of 13 residues. Per germline, CDR1 MDHEN and CDR2 SYDVKM. CDR3 residues: CASSMGAPYGYTF. CDR3 DNA: TGTGCCAGCAGTATGGGGGCTCCCTATGGCTACACCTTC.

The gene calls are TRBV18 and TRBJ1-1, with D perhaps TRBD1 (6 bases). Germline V gene lookup returns CDR1 KGHSH and CDR2 LQKENI. The CDR3 length is 14 residues. Trimming cost V 5 bases and J 1 base, with 11 bases left between them. The CDR3 DNA follows: TGTGCCAGCTCATGGACAGAAGAGAACACTGAAGCTTTCTTT. Translated, it gives CASSWTEENTEAFF.

The chain employs TRBV19 and TRBJ2-1; 7 bases fit TRBD2. Germline V CDR1 and CDR2: LNHDA, SQIVND (reference sequence). There are 13 residues in the CDR3. Trimming removed 7 bases from V and 9 bases from J; junction bases left unmatched: 9. CDR3 sequence reads: CASTNWEGGEQFF. The CDR3 DNA reads as TGTGCCAGTACCAACTGGGAGGGAGGTGAGCAGTTCTTC.

The CDR3 protein is CASSHRGEDTQYF. CDR3 nucleotides: TGTGCCAGCAGTCACAGGGGAGAGGATACGCAGTATTTT. V usage is TRBV27 and J usage is TRBJ2-3; 7 positions agree with TRBD1. This CDR3 has 13 amino acids. Germline V CDR1 and CDR2: MNHEY, SMNVEV (reference sequence). Trimming removed 5 bases from V and 6 bases from J; junction bases left unmatched: 5.

V and J are TRBV5-1 and TRBJ2-2; the D gene is possibly TRBD2 (6 bases). V shed 0 bases and J shed 0 bases, with 12 bases lying between them. The CDR3 runs 17 residues. The V gene's germline CDR1 is SGHRS and CDR2 YFSETQ. The CDR3 is CASSLVAARTNTGELFF. CDR3 DNA sequence: TGCGCCAGCAGCTTGGTAGCGGCCCGGACGAACACCGGGGAGCTGTTTTTT.

This rearrangement joins TRBV7-3 to TRBJ2-1; the D gene is possibly TRBD2 (7 bases). With 2 bases removed from V and 2 bases from J, the gap between germline ends came to 10 bases. This CDR3 has 15 residues. CDR1 is SGHTA, CDR2 FQGTGA, per germline. CDR3 in DNA: TGTGCCAGCAGCTTAGAGGGGGGGCCCTACAATGAGCAGTTCTTC. Amino acids: CASSLEGGPYNEQFF.

The count of this clone is one. This chain links TRBV7-9 with TRBJ2-5; 12 nucleotides agree with TRBD1. The CDR3 totals 16 residues. With 6 bases clipped from V and 5 bases from J, the junction kept 10 bases outside the gene matches. CDR1 SEHNR and CDR2 FQNEAQ come from the germline V gene (reference sequence). This CDR3 reads CASSTHRDRGRETQYF. CDR3 sequence (DNA): TGTGCCAGCAGTACCCACCGGGACAGGGGGCGGGAGACCCAGTACTTC.